These 17 T cell receptor beta chains share one sample of origin, sequenced in a study of T cell clusters in autoimmune cytopenias. Multiplex touch-down PCR amplified TRB using TRB-A and TRB-B pools in one tube. Using the multiplex PCR reads, TCRdb records one entry per CDR3 protein without DNA. The sample holds roughly 8,100 distinct CDR3 sequences. TRB was amplified from around 250 ng of peripheral blood genomic DNA per sample. Sample: peripheral blood. The receptors come from a human donor with an autoimmune cytopenia or autoimmune hepatitis (not recorded which).

This clonotype registers medium-sized (0.01 to 0.1%) by frequency. V gene TRBV5-4 combines with J gene TRBJ2-1; the TRBD1 assignment by TCRdb is unverifiable without DNA. The germline gives CDR1 SGHNT, CDR2 YYREEE (reference sequence). The CDR3 extends over 15 amino acids. The CDR3 region is CASSLGGENYNEQFF. The entire variable domain, with the rest obtained from reference TRBV5-4 and TRBJ2-1, is as follows: ETGVTQSPTHLIKTRGQQVTLRCSSQSGHNTVSWYQQALGQGPQFIFQYYREEENGRGNFPPRFSGLQFPNYSSELNVNALELDDSALYLCASSLGGENYNEQFFGPGTRLTVL.

The gene calls are TRBV20-1 and TRBJ2-7; no DNA is available, so the TRBD2 call from TCRdb remains unchecked. Germline CDR1 and CDR2: DFQATT and SNEGSKA (reference sequence). The CDR3 is 11 residues long. The CDR3 sequence: CSAGRVYEQYF.

This clonotype counts as medium-sized by frequency. V gene TRBV6-5 combines with J gene TRBJ1-3; TCRdb proposes TRBD1, but this gene call is untestable without DNA. The germline V gene has CDR1 MNHEY and CDR2 SVGAGI. The CDR3 extends over 12 amino acids. Here the CDR3 reads CASTGQGNTIYF.

This clonotype counts as medium-sized by frequency. The chain uses TRBV19 and TRBJ2-7; TCRdb returns TRBD1, unconfirmable since there is no DNA. This CDR3 comprises 13 residues. Germline V gene lookup returns CDR1 LNHDA and CDR2 SQIVND (reference sequence). CDR3 protein: CASSTTGRSEQYF.

V is TRBV7-9 and J is TRBJ2-7; TCRdb calls TRBD2, which cannot be checked without DNA. Germline CDR1 and CDR2: SEHNR and FQNEAQ (reference sequence). CDR3 length: 15 residues. CDR3 in amino acids: CASSLGGGSSYEQYF.

This chain joins TRBV6-1 and TRBJ2-7; the D call of TRBD2 rests on TCRdb alone, since no DNA is present to check it. CDR3 size: 13 residues. CDR1 and CDR2 (germline): MNHNS, SASEGT. CDR3 residues: CASSELAAYEQYF.

Judged by frequency, this clonotype is medium-sized. CDR3 loop: CAWSRLKETQYF. The J gene is TRBJ2-5, the V gene TRBV30. Looked up from germline, CDR1 is GTSNPN and CDR2 is SVGIG (reference sequence). This CDR3 spans 12 amino acids.

V and J are TRBV30 and TRBJ1-6; TCRdb calls TRBD1, which cannot be checked without DNA. Germline-derived CDR1 and CDR2 are GTSNPN and SVGIG (reference sequence). The CDR3 totals 15 residues. The CDR3 is CAWSGSGQGRSPLHF.

The chain uses TRBV7-9 and TRBJ2-3; TCRdb calls TRBD1, which cannot be checked without DNA. The germline gives CDR1 SEHNR, CDR2 FQNEAQ (reference sequence). The CDR3 is 17 residues long. Here the CDR3 reads CASSYDLHLTSADTQYF.

This clonotype is medium-sized (0.01 to 0.1%) by frequency. The CDR3 protein is CSATGYGNTIYF. The chain recombines TRBV29-1 with TRBJ1-3; TCRdb's D gene call, TRBD1, goes unchecked for lack of DNA. CDR1 and CDR2 from the germline V gene are SQVTM and ANQGSEA. This CDR3 is built from 12 residues. The full variable domain, with the rest looked up from reference TRBV29-1 and TRBJ1-3, is SAVISQKPSRDICQRGTSLTIQCQVDSQVTMMFWYRQQPGQSLTLIATANQGSEATYESGFVIDKFPISRPNLTFSTLTVSNMSPEDSSIYLCSATGYGNTIYFGEGSWLTVV.

The chain recombines TRBV6-5 with TRBJ1-4. The germline gives CDR1 MNHEY, CDR2 SVGAGI. The CDR3 extends over 16 amino acids. CDR3 amino acids: CASSYSGRATNEKLFF.

The rearrangement uses TRBV7-2 and TRBJ2-3; checking the TCRdb D call of TRBD1 is not possible without DNA. The CDR3 loop spans 15 amino acids. The germline V gene encodes CDR1 SGHTA and CDR2 FQGNSA. This CDR3 reads CARESPGGRGLSQYF.

CDR3 sequence reads: CAWNRIYGYTF. The genes are TRBV30 and TRBJ1-2. The length of the CDR3 is 11 residues. CDR1 and CDR2 (germline): GTSNPN, SVGIG (reference sequence). Complete variable domain (other parts from reference TRBV30 and TRBJ1-2): SQTIHQWPATLVQPVGSPLSLECTVEGTSNPNLYWYRQAAGRGLQLLFYSVGIGQISSEVPQNLSASRPQDRQFILSSKKLLLSDSGFYLCAWNRIYGYTFGSGTRLTVV.

Judged by frequency, this clonotype is medium-sized. CDR3 amino acids: CASSRLGRDTGELFF. This chain joins TRBV18 and TRBJ2-2; the D gene TCRdb calls, TRBD1, cannot be checked with no DNA. The germline gives CDR1 KGHSH, CDR2 LQKENI. This CDR3 has 15 amino acids. Supplemented by reference TRBV18 and TRBJ2-2, the full variable domain reads NAGVMQNPRHLVRRRGQEARLRCSPMKGHSHVYWYRQLPEEGLKFMVYLQKENIIDESGMPKERFSAEFPKEGPSILRIQQVVRGDSAAYFCASSRLGRDTGELFFGEGSRLTVL.

This chain joins TRBV10-3 and TRBJ2-3. This CDR3 is 16 amino acids long. CDR1 is ENHRY, CDR2 SYGVKD, per germline. The CDR3 spells CAISESTGTKASTQYF.

The chain recombines TRBV6-6 with TRBJ2-1; TCRdb selects TRBD1, and the lack of DNA leaves this call unchecked. This CDR3 region has 13 residues. CDR1 is MNHNY and CDR2 is SVGAGI in the germline V gene (reference sequence). The CDR3 is CASSHSGGNEQFF.

This clonotype is identified as medium-sized from frequency. This chain links TRBV29-1 with TRBJ2-7. This CDR3 spans 14 amino acids. Germline-derived CDR1 and CDR2 are SQVTM and ANQGSEA. The CDR3 sequence is CSVVQNRGSGEQYF.